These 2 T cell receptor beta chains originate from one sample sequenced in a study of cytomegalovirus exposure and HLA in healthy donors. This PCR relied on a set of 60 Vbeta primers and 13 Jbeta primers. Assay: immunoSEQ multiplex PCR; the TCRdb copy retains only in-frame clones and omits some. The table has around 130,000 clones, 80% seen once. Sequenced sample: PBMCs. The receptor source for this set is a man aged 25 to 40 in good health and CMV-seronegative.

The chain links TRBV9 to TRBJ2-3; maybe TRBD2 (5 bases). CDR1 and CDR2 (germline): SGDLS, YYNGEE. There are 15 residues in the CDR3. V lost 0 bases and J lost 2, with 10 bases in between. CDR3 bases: TGTGCCAGCAGCGTAGGGGAGTGGGACACAGATACGCAGTATTTT. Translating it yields CASSVGEWDTDTQYF.

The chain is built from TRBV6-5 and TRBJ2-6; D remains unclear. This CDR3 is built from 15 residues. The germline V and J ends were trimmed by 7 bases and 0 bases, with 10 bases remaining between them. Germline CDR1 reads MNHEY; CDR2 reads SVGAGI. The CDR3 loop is CASTREISGANVLTF. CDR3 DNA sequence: TGTGCCAGCACCCGCGAGATCTCTGGGGCCAACGTCCTGACTTTC.